There are many counts of the clone carrying this T cell receptor beta chain. Its antigen remains unknown. The read is 3 residues too short to cover the CDR3 end, so that end is filled in from the germline J gene. This specimen belongs to a study of T cell clonality in common variable immunodeficiency. Study outcomes and limitations: Compared with controls, CVID subjects had fewer shared TCRbeta clones. Reportedly, TCR beta sequences from common variable immunodeficiency showed fewer deletions and N-nucleotide insertions.

Data came from immunoSEQ multiplex PCR; TCRdb stores just in-frame clones and leaves some out. This sample has about 35,000 clones, each found more than once. The CDR3 has 14 amino acids. The germline V gene has CDR1 DFQATT and CDR2 SNEGSKA (reference sequence). Trimming left V 3 bases short and J 3 bases short, with 13 bases between. Donors gave about 5 to 9 ml heparinized peripheral whole blood. The specimen was peripheral blood mononuclear cells. The rearrangement joins TRBV20-1 to TRBJ2-3; D call uncertain. The receptor comes from a person aged 18-70 years in good health. The CDR3 is CSASGWVRTDTQYF. Incomplete CDR3 DNA: TGCAGTGCTAGCGGATGGGTGCGGACAGATACG.